This paragraph reports one T cell receptor (beta chain). No antigen is known for it. The CDR3 is 14 residues long. Losses at the gene ends were 4 bases for V and 6 bases for J; bases not matched to a gene: 5. Germline CDR1 is MNHEY and CDR2 is SVGAGI. This sample stems from a study of cytomegalovirus exposure and HLA in healthy donors. Overall study context: The approximately 130 validation repertoires were reported in a later analysis to have been generated on the same platform as the approximately 700 first-cohort repertoires. Study outcomes and limitations: High specificity and sensitivity for cytomegalovirus status were reported for the classifier. Most TCRs appeared rarely, but some public TCRs recurred in many donors. The study labeled under 200 TCR beta chains cytomegalovirus-associated.

The assay was immunoSEQ multiplex PCR, and TCRdb's table has in-frame clones only and misses some. The profile shows about 360,000 clones, roughly 88% of them singletons. This chain uses TRBV6-5 with TRBJ1-4, with 7 bases fitting TRBD1. The TCR was taken from a woman between 18 and 29 years old in good health and CMV-seronegative. Sequenced: PBMCs. CDR3 bases: TGTGCCAGCAGTTCTATACAGGGGTATGAAAAACTGTTTTTT. Translated: CASSSIQGYEKLFF.